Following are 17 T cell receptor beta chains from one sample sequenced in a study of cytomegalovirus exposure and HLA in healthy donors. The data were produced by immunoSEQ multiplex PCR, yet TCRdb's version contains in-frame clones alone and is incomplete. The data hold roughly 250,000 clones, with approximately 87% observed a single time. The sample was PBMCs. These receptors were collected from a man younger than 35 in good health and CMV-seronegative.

DNA of the CDR3: TGTGCCAGCAGCTTAGGGCTAGTCATAGATACGCAGTATTTT. Residues: CASSLGLVIDTQYF. The chain joins TRBV7-8 to TRBJ2-3; D not certain. The V and J ends lost 1 base and 5 bases respectively, with 10 bases between them. Germline-derived CDR1 and CDR2 are SGHVS and FQNEAQ. CDR3 length: 14 amino acids.

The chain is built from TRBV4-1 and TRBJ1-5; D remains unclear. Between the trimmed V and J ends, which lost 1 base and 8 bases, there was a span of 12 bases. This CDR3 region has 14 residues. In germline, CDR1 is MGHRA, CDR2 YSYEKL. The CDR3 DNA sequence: TGCGCCAGCAGCCAAGCCTATTTAATGGAGCCCCAGCATTTT. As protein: CASSQAYLMEPQHF.

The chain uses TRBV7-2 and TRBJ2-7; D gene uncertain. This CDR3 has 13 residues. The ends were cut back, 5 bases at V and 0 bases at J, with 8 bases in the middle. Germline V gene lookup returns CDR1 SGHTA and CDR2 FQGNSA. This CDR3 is CASSLQSSYEQYF. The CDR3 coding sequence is TGTGCCAGCAGCCTACAGAGCTCCTACGAGCAGTACTTC.

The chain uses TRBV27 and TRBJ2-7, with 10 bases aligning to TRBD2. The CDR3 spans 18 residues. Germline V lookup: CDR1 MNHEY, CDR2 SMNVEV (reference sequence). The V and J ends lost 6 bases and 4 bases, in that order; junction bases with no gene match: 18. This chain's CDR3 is CASSLSFTISGGRYEQYF. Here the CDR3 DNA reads TGTGCCAGCAGCCTATCATTTACCATTAGCGGGGGGCGGTACGAGCAGTACTTC.

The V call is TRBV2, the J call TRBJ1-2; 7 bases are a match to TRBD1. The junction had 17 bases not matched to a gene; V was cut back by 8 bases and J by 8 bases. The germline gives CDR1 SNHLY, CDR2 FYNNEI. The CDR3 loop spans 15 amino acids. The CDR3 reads CASGWGQLRGSGYTF. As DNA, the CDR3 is TGTGCCAGCGGTTGGGGACAGCTAAGGGGGTCGGGCTACACCTTC. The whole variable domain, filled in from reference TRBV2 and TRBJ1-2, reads EPEVTQTPSHQVTQMGQEVILRCVPISNHLYFYWYRQILGQKVEFLVSFYNNEISEKSEIFDDQFSVERPDGSNFTLKIRSTKLEDSAMYFCASGWGQLRGSGYTFGSGTRLTVV.

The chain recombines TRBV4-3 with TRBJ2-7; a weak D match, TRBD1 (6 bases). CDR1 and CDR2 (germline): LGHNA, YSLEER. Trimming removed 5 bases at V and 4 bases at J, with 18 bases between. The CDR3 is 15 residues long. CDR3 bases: TGCGCCAGCAGCTCCTATGTGGGGGCCGGGTACGAGCAGTACTTC. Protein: CASSSYVGAGYEQYF.

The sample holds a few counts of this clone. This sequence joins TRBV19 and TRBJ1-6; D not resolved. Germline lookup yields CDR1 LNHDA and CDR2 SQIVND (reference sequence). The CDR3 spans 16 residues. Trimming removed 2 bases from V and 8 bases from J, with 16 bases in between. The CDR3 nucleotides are TGTGCCAGTAGTATAAATTACAGCCGCTTGGATTCACCCCTCCACTTT. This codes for CASSINYSRLDSPLHF.

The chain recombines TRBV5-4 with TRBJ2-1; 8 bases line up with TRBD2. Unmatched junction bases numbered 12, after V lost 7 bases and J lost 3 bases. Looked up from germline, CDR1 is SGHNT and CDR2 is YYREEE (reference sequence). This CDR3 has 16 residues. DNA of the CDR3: TGTGCCAGCCACCCCGGGGGGGCCAGAGACTACAATGAGCAGTTCTTC. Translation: CASHPGGARDYNEQFF.

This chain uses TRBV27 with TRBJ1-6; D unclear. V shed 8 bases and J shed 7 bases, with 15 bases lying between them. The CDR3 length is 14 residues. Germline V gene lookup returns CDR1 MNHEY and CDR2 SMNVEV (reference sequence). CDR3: CASGLHFGNSPLHF. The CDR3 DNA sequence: TGTGCCAGCGGACTTCACTTCGGGAATTCACCCCTCCACTTT.

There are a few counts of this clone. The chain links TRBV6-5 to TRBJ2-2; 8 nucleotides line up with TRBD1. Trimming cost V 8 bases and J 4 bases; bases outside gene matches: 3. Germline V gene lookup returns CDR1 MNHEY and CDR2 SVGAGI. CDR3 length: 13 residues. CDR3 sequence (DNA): TGTGCCAGCCTCCAGGGGGCCACCGGGGAGCTGTTTTTT. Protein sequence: CASLQGATGELFF.

The CDR3 bases are TGCGCCAGCAGCTTCGAGTCCGCAAACTACAATGAGCAGTTCTTC. This translates into CASSFESANYNEQFF. The chain joins TRBV5-1 to TRBJ2-1; D remains ambiguous. In germline, CDR1 is SGHRS, CDR2 YFSETQ. V lost 2 bases to trimming and J lost 3 bases, with 12 bases between them. CDR3 length: 15 residues.

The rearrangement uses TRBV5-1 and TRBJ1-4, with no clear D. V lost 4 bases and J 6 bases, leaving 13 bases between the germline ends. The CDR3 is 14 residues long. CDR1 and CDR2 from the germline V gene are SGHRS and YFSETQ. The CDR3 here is CASSRGAVDEKLFF. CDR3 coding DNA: TGCGCCAGCAGCCGGGGTGCGGTGGATGAAAAACTGTTTTTT. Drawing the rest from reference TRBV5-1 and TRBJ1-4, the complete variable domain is KAGVTQTPRYLIKTRGQQVTLSCSPISGHRSVSWYQQTPGQGLQFLFEYFSETQRNKGNFPGRFSGRQFSNSRSEMNVSTLELGDSALYLCASSRGAVDEKLFFGSGTQLSVL.

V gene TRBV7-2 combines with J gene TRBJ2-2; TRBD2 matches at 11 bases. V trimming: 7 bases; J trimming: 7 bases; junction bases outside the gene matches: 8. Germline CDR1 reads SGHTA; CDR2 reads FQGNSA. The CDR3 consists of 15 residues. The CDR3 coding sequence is TGTGCCAGCACCCCACTAGCGGGAGTGGGCGGGGAGCTGTTTTTT. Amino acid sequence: CASTPLAGVGGELFF.

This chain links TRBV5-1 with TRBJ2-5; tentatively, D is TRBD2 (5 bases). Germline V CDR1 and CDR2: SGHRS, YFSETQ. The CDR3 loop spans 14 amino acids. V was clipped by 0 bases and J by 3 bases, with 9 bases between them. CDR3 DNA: TGCGCCAGCAGCTTGGTAAGCGGAAAAGAGACCCAGTACTTC. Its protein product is CASSLVSGKETQYF.

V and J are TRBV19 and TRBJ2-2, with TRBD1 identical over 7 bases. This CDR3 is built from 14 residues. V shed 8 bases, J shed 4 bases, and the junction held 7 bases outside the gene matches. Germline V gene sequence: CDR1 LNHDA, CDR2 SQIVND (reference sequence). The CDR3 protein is CASGTGVVTGELFF. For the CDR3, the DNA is TGTGCCAGTGGAACAGGGGTTGTCACCGGGGAGCTGTTTTTT.

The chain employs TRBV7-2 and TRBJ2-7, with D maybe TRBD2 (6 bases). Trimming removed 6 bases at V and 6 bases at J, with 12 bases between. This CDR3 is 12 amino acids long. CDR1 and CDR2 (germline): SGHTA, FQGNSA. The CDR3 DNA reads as TGTGCCAGCAGTAGGAGGGCCGGCGAGCAGTACTTC. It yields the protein CASSRRAGEQYF. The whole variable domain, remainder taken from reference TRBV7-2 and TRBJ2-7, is GAGVSQSPSNKVTEKGKDVELRCDPISGHTALYWYRQSLGQGLEFLIYFQGNSAPDKSGLPSDRFSAERTGGSVSTLTIQRTQQEDSAVYLCASSRRAGEQYFGPGTRLTVT.

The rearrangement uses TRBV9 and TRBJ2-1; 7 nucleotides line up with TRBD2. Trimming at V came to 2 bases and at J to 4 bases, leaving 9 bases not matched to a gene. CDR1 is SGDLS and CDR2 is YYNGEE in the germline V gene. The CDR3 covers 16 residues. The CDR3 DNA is TGTGCCAGCAGCGTTTCGGGGGGAGGGCGGTACAATGAGCAGTTCTTC. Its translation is CASSVSGGGRYNEQFF.